The 9 T cell receptor beta chains below were found in one sample sequenced in a study of blood T cell repertoires in COVID-19. Some clones are missing from TCRdb's copy, which holds only in-frame ones; the method was immunoSEQ multiplex PCR. The profile shows around 250,000 clones, roughly 86% of them singletons. Specimen: peripheral blood. These receptors were collected from a man aged 18 to 29 with active or convalescent COVID-19.

The chain carries TRBV4-2 and TRBJ1-2; D is perhaps TRBD1 (6 bases). CDR3 length: 16 amino acids. Per germline, CDR1 LGHNA and CDR2 YNFKEQ. The V end was cut by 1 base, the J end by 4 bases, with 16 bases between. The DNA for the CDR3 is TGTGCCAGCAGCCAAGGCATGTTTACAGGGACCTATGGCTACACCTTC. This encodes CASSQGMFTGTYGYTF.

This clone occurred once. The chain is built from TRBV6-5 and TRBJ2-7, with D possibly being TRBD1 (5 bases). The germline V gene has CDR1 MNHEY and CDR2 SVGAGI. The V gene lost 6 bases and the J gene lost 2 bases, with 11 bases spanning the gap. The CDR3 is made up of 13 amino acids. CDR3 residues: CASRETATYEQYF. The CDR3, as DNA: TGTGCCAGCAGGGAGACAGCGACCTACGAGCAGTACTTC.

The chain links TRBV10-3 to TRBJ2-2; D not resolved. Germline V lookup: CDR1 ENHRY, CDR2 SYGVKD. The CDR3 consists of 16 residues. The V gene lost 6 bases and the J gene lost 6 bases, with 20 bases spanning the gap. CDR3 sequence: CAISVRVNAEPGELFF. CDR3 nucleotides: TGTGCCATCAGCGTCCGGGTTAACGCGGAGCCCGGGGAGCTGTTTTTT.

This clone was detected ten times or more. Other DNA sequences in the sample encode the same CDR3. This sequence joins TRBV4-1 and TRBJ1-1; the match to TRBD1 covers 7 bases. V lost 3 bases, J lost 0 bases, and 4 bases stayed unmatched. Germline-derived CDR1 and CDR2 are MGHRA and YSYEKL. The CDR3 consists of 15 residues. The CDR3 coding sequence is TGCGCCAGCAGCCACTCAGGGGGACTGAACACTGAAGCTTTCTTT. Its protein is CASSHSGGLNTEAFF.

This clone occurred once. The rearrangement joins TRBV7-2 to TRBJ2-5; D not certain. The germline V and J ends were trimmed by 2 bases and 3 bases, with 13 bases remaining between them. The CDR3 is 15 amino acids. Germline CDR1 and CDR2: SGHTA and FQGNSA. CDR3 sequence: CASSLYMGREETQYF. CDR3 DNA sequence: TGTGCCAGCAGCTTATATATGGGCCGCGAAGAGACCCAGTACTTC.

This clone was observed a few times. J is TRBJ1-6 and V is TRBV2, with D perhaps matching TRBD1 (6 bases). Trimming cost V 6 bases and J 8 bases, with 14 bases left between them. The length of the CDR3 is 14 residues. Germline V lookup: CDR1 SNHLY, CDR2 FYNNEI. The CDR3 sequence: CASSQGIGDSPLHF. The CDR3, as DNA: TGTGCCAGCAGCCAGGGGATTGGAGATTCACCCCTCCACTTT.

The CDR3 protein is CASSNSKQETQYF. The CDR3 DNA reads TGCGCCAGCAGCAATAGTAAACAAGAGACCCAGTACTTC. This chain connects TRBV5-1 to TRBJ2-5; the D is unclear. There are 13 residues in the CDR3. CDR1 is SGHRS, CDR2 YFSETQ, per germline. V gave up 4 bases and J gave up 2 bases, with 9 bases separating them.

This clone was detected once. The V call is TRBV6-1, the J call TRBJ1-1, with D possibly TRBD1 on 6 matching bases. Germline assignment: CDR1 MNHNS and CDR2 SASEGT. V lost 2 bases, J lost 4 bases, and 14 bases lay in between. The CDR3 is made up of 15 amino acids. The CDR3 DNA reads as TGTGCCAGCAGTGAATTGGTGGGGGGGCGCACTGAAGCTTTCTTT. Translated: CASSELVGGRTEAFF.

The chain combines TRBV15 with TRBJ1-2; TRBD1 aligns across 7 bases. Trimming removed 0 bases from V and 7 bases from J; junction bases left unmatched: 5. CDR1 and CDR2 from the germline V gene are LNHNV and YYDKDF (reference sequence). The CDR3 contains 14 residues. CDR3 DNA sequence: TGTGCCACCAGCAGAGAGACAGGGCGGCTTGGCTACACCTTC. This codes for CATSRETGRLGYTF.